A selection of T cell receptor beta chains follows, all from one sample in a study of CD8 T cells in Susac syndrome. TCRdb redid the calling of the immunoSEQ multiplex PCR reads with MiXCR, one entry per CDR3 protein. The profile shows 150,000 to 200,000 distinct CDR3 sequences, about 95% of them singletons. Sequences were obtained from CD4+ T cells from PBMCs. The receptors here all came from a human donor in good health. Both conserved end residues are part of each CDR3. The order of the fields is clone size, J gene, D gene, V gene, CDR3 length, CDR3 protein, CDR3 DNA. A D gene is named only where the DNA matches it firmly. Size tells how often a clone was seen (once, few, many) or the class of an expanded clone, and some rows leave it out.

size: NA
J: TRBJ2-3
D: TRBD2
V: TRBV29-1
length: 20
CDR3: CSVIRLFGTRISSSTDTQYF
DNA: TGCAGCGTTATACGGTTGTTCGGGACTAGGATCTCTTCTAGCACAGATACGCAGTATTTT

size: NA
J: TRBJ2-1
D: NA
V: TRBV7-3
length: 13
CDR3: CASSRTNGGEQFF
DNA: TGTGCCAGCAGCCGAACCAACGGAGGTGAGCAGTTCTTC

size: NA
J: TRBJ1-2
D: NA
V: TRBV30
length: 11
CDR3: CACAEGGGYTF
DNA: TGTGCCTGTGCGGAGGGTGGTGGCTACACCTTC

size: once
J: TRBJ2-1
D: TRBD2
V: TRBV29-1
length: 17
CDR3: CSVGPSTSGSIDNEQFF
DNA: TGCAGCGTAGGACCCTCGACTAGCGGGAGTATTGACAATGAGCAGTTCTTC

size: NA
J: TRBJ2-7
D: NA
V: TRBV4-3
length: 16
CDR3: CASSQAPVLSSYEQYF
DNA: TGCGCCAGCAGCCAAGCCCCCGTACTGAGCTCCTACGAGCAGTACTTC

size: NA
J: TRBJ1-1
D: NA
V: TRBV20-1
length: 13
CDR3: CSAGRGTFTEAFF
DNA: TGCAGTGCCGGGCGGGGGACGTTCACTGAAGCTTTCTTT

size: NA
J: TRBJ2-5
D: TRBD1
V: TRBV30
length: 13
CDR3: CAWGTGGLETQYF
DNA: TGTGCCTGGGGGACAGGGGGCTTAGAGACCCAGTACTTC

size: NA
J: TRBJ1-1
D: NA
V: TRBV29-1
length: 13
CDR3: CSVRWGKGTEAFF
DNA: TGCAGCGTCCGTTGGGGTAAGGGCACTGAAGCTTTCTTT

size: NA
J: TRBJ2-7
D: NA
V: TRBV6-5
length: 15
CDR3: CASSYLVGASYEQYF
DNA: TGTGCCAGCAGTTACCTGGTAGGGGCGTCCTACGAGCAGTACTTC

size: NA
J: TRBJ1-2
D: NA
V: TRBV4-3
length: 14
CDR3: CASSPQGKGGGYTF
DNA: TGCGCCAGCAGCCCGCAGGGGAAGGGGGGCGGCTACACCTTC

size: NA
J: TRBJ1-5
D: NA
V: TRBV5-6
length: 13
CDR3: CASSLGGGQPQHF
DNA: TGTGCCAGCAGCTTGGGCGGGGGCCAGCCCCAGCATTTT

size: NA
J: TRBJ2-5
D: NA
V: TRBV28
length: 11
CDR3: CASRGSGTQYF
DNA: TGTGCCAGCAGGGGGAGTGGGACCCAGTACTTC

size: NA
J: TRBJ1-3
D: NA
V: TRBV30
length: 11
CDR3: CAWSSENTIYF
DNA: TGTGCCTGGAGTTCGGAAAACACCATATATTTT

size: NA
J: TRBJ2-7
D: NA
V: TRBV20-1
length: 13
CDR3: CSALGQLSYEQYF
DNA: TGCAGTGCCCTGGGGCAGCTATCCTACGAGCAGTACTTC

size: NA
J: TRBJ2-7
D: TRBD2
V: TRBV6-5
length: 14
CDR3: CASRPSGTKYEQYF
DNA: TGTGCCAGCAGACCCAGCGGGACCAAATACGAGCAGTACTTC

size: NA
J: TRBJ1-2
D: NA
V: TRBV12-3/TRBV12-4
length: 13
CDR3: CASSIGLNYGYTF
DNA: TGTGCCAGCAGCATAGGACTCAACTATGGCTACACCTTC

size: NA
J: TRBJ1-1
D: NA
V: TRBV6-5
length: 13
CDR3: CASSYLQATEAFF
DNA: TGTGCCAGCAGTTACCTTCAGGCCACTGAAGCTTTCTTT

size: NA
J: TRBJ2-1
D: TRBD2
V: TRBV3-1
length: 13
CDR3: CASSQVSGIEQFF
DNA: TGTGCCAGCAGCCAAGTTAGCGGGATTGAGCAGTTCTTC

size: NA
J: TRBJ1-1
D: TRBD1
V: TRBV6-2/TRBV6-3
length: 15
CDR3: CASSAPGQGTTEAFF
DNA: TGTGCCAGCAGCGCCCCCGGACAGGGGACCACTGAAGCTTTCTTT

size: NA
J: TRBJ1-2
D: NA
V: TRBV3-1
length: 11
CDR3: CASSHRYGYTF
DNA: TGTGCCAGCAGCCACCGGTATGGCTACACCTTC

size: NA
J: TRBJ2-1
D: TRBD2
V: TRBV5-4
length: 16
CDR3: CASSLGWGGDPNEQFF
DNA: TGTGCCAGCAGCTTGGGGTGGGGGGGAGACCCCAATGAGCAGTTCTTC

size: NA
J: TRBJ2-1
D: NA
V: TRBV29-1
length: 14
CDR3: CSVQGEGLVDEQFF
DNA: TGCAGCGTCCAGGGGGAGGGGTTGGTCGATGAGCAGTTCTTC

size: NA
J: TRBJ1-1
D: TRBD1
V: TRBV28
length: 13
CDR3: CASNYRGSTEAFF
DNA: TGTGCCAGCAACTACAGGGGTTCCACTGAAGCTTTCTTT

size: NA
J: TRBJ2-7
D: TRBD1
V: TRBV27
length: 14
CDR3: CASSRDSAKNEQYF
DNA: TGTGCCAGCAGTCGGGACAGTGCGAAGAACGAGCAGTACTTC

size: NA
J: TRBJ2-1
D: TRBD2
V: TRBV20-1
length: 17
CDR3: CSASPLEREGLRNEQFF
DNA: TGCAGTGCTAGCCCCCTCGAGCGGGAGGGGCTAAGGAATGAGCAGTTCTTC

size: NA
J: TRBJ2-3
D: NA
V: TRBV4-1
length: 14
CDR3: CASSQEPSSDTQYF
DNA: TGCGCCAGCAGCCAAGAACCCAGCTCAGATACGCAGTATTTT

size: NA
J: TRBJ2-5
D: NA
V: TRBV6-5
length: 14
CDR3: CASSYVRGQETQYF
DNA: TGTGCCAGCAGTTACGTTCGGGGTCAAGAGACCCAGTACTTC

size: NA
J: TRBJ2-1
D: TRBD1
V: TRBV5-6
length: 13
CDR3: CASSLTGGNEQFF
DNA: TGTGCCAGCTCCTTGACAGGGGGCAATGAGCAGTTCTTC

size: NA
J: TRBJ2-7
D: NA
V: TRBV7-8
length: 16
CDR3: CASSFSGGASSYEQYF
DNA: TGTGCCAGCAGCTTCAGCGGTGGGGCTAGCTCCTACGAGCAGTACTTC

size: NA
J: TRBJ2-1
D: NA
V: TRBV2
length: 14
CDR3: CASSAGDSWYEQFF
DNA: TGTGCCAGCAGTGCGGGTGACTCATGGTATGAGCAGTTCTTC